One sample yielded the 19 T cell receptor beta chains listed below, sequenced in a study of T cells in Graves' hyperthyroidism and ophthalmopathy. Amplification of TCR beta CDR3 regions used RNA as the template. The TCR CDR3 was amplified in a first-round RT-PCR using the HTBI primer set. TCRdb re-called the multiplex PCR reads with MiXCR, one entry per CDR3 protein. The sample consists of 550,000 to 600,000 distinct CDR3 sequences, 16% of them appearing once. Sequencing input: blood. The receptors originated from a woman under 30 with Graves' hyperthyroidism.

Ten or more counts support this clonotype. The chain has TRBV7-9 and TRBJ1-1; no firm D call. The V gene lost 5 bases and the J gene lost 4 bases, with 8 bases spanning the gap. Germline CDR1 and CDR2: SEHNR and FQNEAQ (reference sequence). The CDR3 length is 12 residues. The CDR3 region has the DNA TGTGCCAGCAGCCGCGACGGCACTGAAGCTTTCTTT. Its protein product is CASSRDGTEAFF.

This clonotype was picked up many times. The genes are TRBV7-9 and TRBJ2-3; D could derive from TRBD1 or TRBD2 (5 bases each). The CDR3 covers 18 residues. Deletions cut 5 bases from V and 2 bases from J, with 23 bases between. The germline gives CDR1 SEHNR, CDR2 FQNEAQ (reference sequence). The CDR3 spells CASSHSKPGRGITDTQYF. For the CDR3, the DNA is TGTGCCAGCAGCCATTCCAAGCCGGGACGGGGAATCACAGATACGCAGTATTTT.

This clonotype was counted at least ten times. The chain combines TRBV12-3 or TRBV12-4 with TRBJ2-3; TRBD2 matches at 7 bases. The CDR3 is made up of 16 amino acids. After removal of 4 bases from V and 2 bases from J, the junction contained 9 bases not matched to a gene. CDR3 in amino acids: CASSSPWGGDTDTQYF. DNA of the CDR3: TGTGCCAGCAGTTCGCCCTGGGGGGGGGACACAGATACGCAGTATTTT.

This clonotype came up a few times. The V and J genes are TRBV27 and TRBJ1-1, with D tentatively TRBD1 (5 bases). V was shortened by 4 bases and J by 4 bases, with 13 bases between the two germline ends. This CDR3 is built from 14 residues. CDR1 and CDR2 (germline): MNHEY, SMNVEV (reference sequence). CDR3 nucleotide sequence: TGTGCCAGCAGTTACGAGGGGTTGATCACTGAAGCTTTCTTT. This gives the protein CASSYEGLITEAFF.

This clonotype was observed many times. The chain links TRBV6-5 to TRBJ2-1, with a weak D call TRBD2 (5 bases). There are 16 residues in the CDR3. Germline V gene sequence: CDR1 MNHEY, CDR2 SVGAGI. V was shortened by 2 bases and J by 2 bases, with 13 bases between the two germline ends. The CDR3 is CASSYTPGSAYNEQFF. The CDR3 DNA sequence: TGTGCCAGCAGTTACACCCCGGGGAGCGCCTACAATGAGCAGTTCTTC.

This clonotype was seen a few times. This rearrangement joins TRBV4-3 to TRBJ1-3; TRBD1 agrees at 7 bases. There are 17 residues in the CDR3. CDR1 LGHNA and CDR2 YSLEER come from the germline V gene. Trimming at V came to 2 bases and at J to 4 bases, leaving 11 bases not matched to a gene. CDR3 sequence reads: CASSQHSPGGSGNTIYF. Written as DNA, the CDR3 is TGCGCCAGCAGCCAACATTCTCCAGGGGGATCAGGAAACACCATATATTTT.

This clonotype was observed a few times. This sequence joins TRBV19 and TRBJ1-1, with a tentative D call TRBD1 (6 bases). Per the germline V gene, CDR1 is LNHDA and CDR2 is SQIVND (reference sequence). CDR3 size: 14 residues. V dropped 6 bases and J dropped 1 base, with 12 bases sitting between them. The CDR3 is CASSLRGGNTEAFF. The CDR3 bases are TGTGCCAGTAGCCTGCGAGGGGGGAACACTGAAGCTTTCTTT. Variable domain in full (rest from reference TRBV19 and TRBJ1-1): DGGITQSPKYLFRKEGQNVTLSCEQNLNHDAMYWYRQDPGQGLRLIYYSQIVNDFQKGDIAEGYSVSREKKESFPLTVTSAQKNPTAFYLCASSLRGGNTEAFFGQGTRLTVV.

The V and J genes are TRBV6-2 or TRBV6-3 and TRBJ2-7; TRBD2 agrees at 9 bases. Germline assignment: CDR1 MNHEY and CDR2 SVGEGT. CDR3 length: 16 residues. Trimming at V came to 4 bases and at J to 2 bases, leaving 9 bases not matched to a gene. The CDR3 DNA is TGTGCCAGCAGTTTTTATAGCGGGAGCATAGCCTACGAGCAGTACTTC. Translated, it gives CASSFYSGSIAYEQYF.

This clonotype was recorded at least ten times. V is TRBV7-2 and J is TRBJ2-1; D unresolved. The CDR3 loop spans 13 amino acids. CDR1 SGHTA and CDR2 FQGNSA come from the germline V gene. The V gene lost 5 bases and the J gene lost 2 bases, with 7 bases spanning the gap. The CDR3 DNA follows: TGTGCCAGCAGCCCCGAAGCCTACAATGAGCAGTTCTTC. Residues: CASSPEAYNEQFF.

This clonotype showed up many times. V usage is TRBV27 and J usage is TRBJ1-1; no definite D call. The germline gives CDR1 MNHEY, CDR2 SMNVEV (reference sequence). The CDR3 is made up of 14 amino acids. Between the trimmed V and J ends, which lost 3 bases and 1 base, there was a span of 9 bases. CDR3: CASSFYRENTEAFF. CDR3 nucleotides: TGTGCCAGCAGTTTTTATCGAGAGAACACTGAAGCTTTCTTT.

The rearrangement links TRBV7-2 to TRBJ2-7; a weak D match, TRBD2 (6 bases). V was trimmed by 0 bases and J by 4 bases, leaving 16 bases between them. Germline values: CDR1 SGHTA, CDR2 FQGNSA. This CDR3 region has 16 residues. As DNA, the CDR3 is TGTGCCAGCAGCTTAGCCGGGACTGGAGGAGGTTACGAGCAGTACTTC. Translated: CASSLAGTGGGYEQYF.

The rearrangement uses TRBV28 and TRBJ2-3; TRBD2 aligns across 7 bases. Germline V gene lookup returns CDR1 MDHEN and CDR2 SYDVKM. The CDR3 totals 15 residues. After removal of 4 bases from V and 0 bases from J, the junction contained 4 bases not matched to a gene. The DNA of the CDR3 is TGTGCCAGCAGTTGGGGCGGGAGAAGCACAGATACGCAGTATTTT. Its protein product is CASSWGGRSTDTQYF.

The chain has TRBV19 and TRBJ2-2; tentatively, D is TRBD1 or TRBD2 (6 bases each). Trimming removed 3 bases at V and 2 bases at J, with 13 bases between. The CDR3 is 16 amino acids. Germline lookup yields CDR1 LNHDA and CDR2 SQIVND (reference sequence). This chain's CDR3 is CASSIGGTPNTGELFF. CDR3 coding DNA: TGTGCCAGTAGTATTGGGGGGACACCTAACACCGGGGAGCTGTTTTTT.

This clonotype appeared a few times. CDR3 coding DNA: TGTGCCAGCTCACCATTCCCGCCCCCAGCGGGAGTAGGCTCAGATACGCAGTATTTT. It codes for CASSPFPPPAGVGSDTQYF. The chain is built from TRBV18 and TRBJ2-3; 8 nucleotides agree with TRBD2. Trimming removed 2 bases from V and 4 bases from J; junction bases left unmatched: 17. Germline-derived CDR1 and CDR2 are KGHSH and LQKENI. CDR3 length: 19 residues.

The chain recombines TRBV20-1 with TRBJ2-7, with 10 bases identical to TRBD2. The length of the CDR3 is 15 residues. Germline assignment: CDR1 DFQATT and CDR2 SNEGSKA (reference sequence). Losses at the gene ends were 0 bases for V and 6 bases for J; bases not matched to a gene: 8. The CDR3 nucleotides are TGCAGTGCTAGAGATCCCCTAGCGGGAGCGGCCGAGCAGTACTTC. It translates to CSARDPLAGAAEQYF.

V and J are TRBV11-2 and TRBJ2-1; 7 nucleotides agree with TRBD1. Unmatched junction bases numbered 5, after V lost 2 bases and J lost 7 bases. CDR1 is SGHAT and CDR2 is FQNNGV in the germline V gene. This CDR3 is built from 14 residues. CDR3 nucleotides: TGTGCCAGCAGCTTACAGGGACAGAGGAATGAGCAGTTCTTC. It translates to CASSLQGQRNEQFF.

This clonotype was detected ten times or more. The chain uses TRBV20-1 and TRBJ2-3, with D possibly being TRBD2 (6 bases). From germline, CDR1 is DFQATT and CDR2 SNEGSKA (reference sequence). CDR3 length: 15 amino acids. V lost 5 bases, J lost 3 bases, and 18 bases lay in between. In DNA form, the CDR3 reads TGCAGTGCTCGCGAATTTAGCGGATGGACAGATACGCAGTATTTT. Translating gives CSAREFSGWTDTQYF.

In this sample, this clonotype turned up a few times. The rearrangement joins TRBV7-9 to TRBJ2-4, with 8 bases matching TRBD1. Trimming took 5 bases from V and 9 from J; bases not matched to a gene: 12. There are 15 residues in the CDR3. CDR1 SEHNR and CDR2 FQNEAQ come from the germline V gene (reference sequence). The CDR3 sequence: CASSPRQGRTGIQYF. The CDR3 DNA reads TGTGCCAGCAGCCCAAGACAGGGGAGAACAGGCATTCAGTACTTC.

This clonotype has a count of ten or more. The J gene is TRBJ2-7, the V gene TRBV5-1; D might be TRBD2 (5 bases). Germline V CDR1 and CDR2: SGHRS, YFSETQ. V was clipped by 0 bases and J by 3 bases, with 10 bases between them. The length of the CDR3 is 14 residues. The CDR3 reads CASSLGGVGYEQYF. CDR3 sequence (DNA): TGCGCCAGCAGCTTGGGGGGAGTGGGCTACGAGCAGTACTTC.